The entry below gives a single T cell receptor (beta chain) sequence along with its context. This record comes from a study of blood T cell repertoires in COVID-19. Assay: immunoSEQ multiplex PCR; the TCRdb copy retains only in-frame clones and omits some. The sample carries about 94,000 clones, 80% recorded once. Germline values: CDR1 MGHRA, CDR2 YSYEKL. The trim removed 4 bases at V and 0 bases at J, leaving 6 bases unmatched. The CDR3 sequence is 15 residues long. The V gene is TRBV4-1, the J gene TRBJ2-7, with 7 bases fitting TRBD2. The sequencing input was peripheral blood. This sequence was found in a human donor in a cohort sampled during active COVID-19. The chain's CDR3 is CASSPEAGSSYEQYF. The DNA for the CDR3 is TGCGCCAGCAGCCCAGAAGCGGGAAGCTCCTACGAGCAGTACTTC.